Following are 30 T cell receptor beta chains from one sample sequenced in a study of blood T cell repertoires in COVID-19 (dated by TCRdb to about 2020). Libraries were constructed by the immunoSEQ multiplex PCR assay. Not all clones reach the TCRdb copy of this immuneACCESS table, which keeps in-frame sequences only. Checked studies attribute under half of the gap to unresolved V genes and leave the rest unexplained. Across this sample there are hundreds of thousands of clones, with 70% to 90% seen only once. Less than 4.5% of the sample belongs to the ten largest clones. Sequenced sample: peripheral blood. The receptors here all came from a man aged 50 to 60 with acute or convalescent COVID-19.

V gene TRBV6-5 combines with J gene TRBJ1-5; 8 bases are shared with TRBD1. CDR1 and CDR2 from the germline V gene are MNHEY and SVGAGI. The junction had 6 bases not matched to a gene; V was cut back by 7 bases and J by 7 bases. The CDR3 runs to 13 residues. The CDR3 is CASTDREGQPQHF. The CDR3 DNA is TGTGCCAGCACGGACAGGGAGGGACAGCCCCAGCATTTT.

The chain has TRBV6-5 and TRBJ2-2; D possibly corresponds to TRBD2 (6 bases). Germline-derived CDR1 and CDR2 are MNHEY and SVGAGI. This CDR3 comprises 15 residues. The ends were cut back, 9 bases at V and 4 bases at J, with 18 bases in the middle. CDR3 coding DNA: TGTGCCAGTTCTAAGGAGGGGCGAGGCACCGGGGAGCTGTTTTTT. Translation: CASSKEGRGTGELFF.

V gene TRBV18 combines with J gene TRBJ2-3; the D gene is possibly TRBD1 (5 bases). Germline V gene sequence: CDR1 KGHSH, CDR2 LQKENI. Trimming took 3 bases from V and 6 from J, leaving 19 bases between them. The CDR3 has 16 residues. As DNA, the CDR3 is TGTGCCAGCTCACCCCAAGCACAGGCGAGCATGGATACGCAGTATTTT. Translation gives CASSPQAQASMDTQYF.

J is TRBJ2-7 and V is TRBV1; the DNA was not used to check the table's D call, TRBD2. TRBV1 is a pseudogene segment. The CDR3 consists of 17 residues. The CDR3 DNA is TGCACCAGCAGCCCTATAGCGGGGGGGCCGAGCTCCTACGAGCAGTACTTC. Its protein is CTSSPIAGGPSSYEQYF.

This clone showed up just a few times. The V call is TRBV18, the J call TRBJ1-4; D is unclear. The germline V and J ends were trimmed by 2 bases and 0 bases, with 10 bases remaining between them. This CDR3 has 16 residues. Germline loops: CDR1 KGHSH, CDR2 LQKENI. CDR3 loop: CASSPNSPATNEKLFF. In DNA form, the CDR3 reads TGTGCCAGCTCACCAAATTCCCCTGCAACTAATGAAAAACTGTTTTTT.

This chain connects TRBV5-1 to TRBJ2-3; 9 positions agree with TRBD1. The CDR3 extends over 14 amino acids. CDR1 and CDR2 (germline): SGHRS, YFSETQ. Germline trimming cut 5 bases from V and 3 bases from J; bases unmatched to any gene: 4. The CDR3 sequence: CASRPGTGTDTQYF. CDR3 nucleotide sequence: TGCGCCAGCAGGCCCGGGACAGGGACAGATACGCAGTATTTT.

V gene TRBV19 combines with J gene TRBJ1-5, with 9 bases matching TRBD1. This CDR3 is 15 amino acids long. V shed 6 bases, J shed 3 bases, and the junction held 6 bases outside the gene matches. Germline V lookup: CDR1 LNHDA, CDR2 SQIVND (reference sequence). The CDR3 DNA sequence: TGTGCCAGTAGGGCCCGGGACAGGGACAATCAGCCCCAGCATTTT. Encoded protein: CASRARDRDNQPQHF.

This chain's CDR3 is CASSETTLTGRYGYTF. CDR3 sequence (DNA): TGTGCCAGCAGTGAAACAACCTTGACAGGGCGCTATGGCTACACCTTC. The chain uses TRBV6-1 and TRBJ1-2; TRBD1 matches at 7 bases. Germline V gene data show CDR1 as MNHNS and CDR2 as SASEGT. V trimming: 2 bases; J trimming: 4 bases; junction bases outside the gene matches: 10. The CDR3 runs 16 residues.

The rearrangement uses TRBV5-1 and TRBJ2-1, with TRBD1 identical over 10 bases. This CDR3 spans 14 amino acids. Losses at the gene ends were 5 bases for V and 4 bases for J; bases not matched to a gene: 3. Germline values: CDR1 SGHRS, CDR2 YFSETQ. DNA for the CDR3: TGCGCCAGCAGGGGGACAGGGGTTTACAATGAGCAGTTCTTC. Protein: CASRGTGVYNEQFF. Full variable domain (missing parts from reference TRBV5-1 and TRBJ2-1): KAGVTQTPRYLIKTRGQQVTLSCSPISGHRSVSWYQQTPGQGLQFLFEYFSETQRNKGNFPGRFSGRQFSNSRSEMNVSTLELGDSALYLCASRGTGVYNEQFFGPGTRLTVL.

This sequence joins TRBV9 and TRBJ2-7; D is perhaps TRBD1 (6 bases). The V and J ends lost 7 bases and 0 bases respectively, with 14 bases between them. The CDR3 sequence is 14 residues long. Germline V gene lookup returns CDR1 SGDLS and CDR2 YYNGEE. The CDR3 DNA follows: TGTGCCAGCTCGGGACAAGGCGACTCCTACGAGCAGTACTTC. Translating it yields CASSGQGDSYEQYF.

The chain links TRBV5-1 to TRBJ1-1, with 7 nucleotides matching TRBD1. The V and J ends lost 1 base and 1 base, in that order; junction bases with no gene match: 13. There are 18 residues in the CDR3. Germline-derived CDR1 and CDR2 are SGHRS and YFSETQ. CDR3 region: CASSLRPGTENSNTEAFF. CDR3 in DNA: TGCGCCAGCAGCTTGAGGCCGGGGACAGAGAATTCGAACACTGAAGCTTTCTTT.

In DNA, the CDR3 is TGTGCCAGCAGCTCCCGGACTAGCAACATTCAGTACTTC. As protein: CASSSRTSNIQYF. The chain has TRBV7-8 and TRBJ2-4; TRBD2 agrees at 8 bases. The germline V gene has CDR1 SGHVS and CDR2 FQNEAQ. Germline trimming cut 4 bases from V and 7 bases from J; bases unmatched to any gene: 3. This CDR3 spans 13 amino acids.

In this sample, this clone turned up once. This rearrangement joins TRBV6-1 to TRBJ1-5; 9 bases agree with TRBD1. Germline CDR1 MNHNS, CDR2 SASEGT. The CDR3 is 16 residues long. V trimming: 1 base; J trimming: 3 bases; junction bases outside the gene matches: 4. As DNA, the CDR3 is TGTGCCAGCAGTGAAGTGGGACAGGGCCTCAATCAGCCCCAGCATTTT. Translating gives CASSEVGQGLNQPQHF.

CDR3 DNA sequence: TGTGCCAGCAGCCTGGGCGACAGGGCGTTTGGAGAGACCCAGTACTTC. Translated, it gives CASSLGDRAFGETQYF. The chain employs TRBV14 and TRBJ2-5, with 7 bases matching TRBD1. Per germline, CDR1 SGHDN and CDR2 FVKESK. CDR3 length equals 16 residues. With 4 bases clipped from V and 4 bases from J, the junction kept 12 bases outside the gene matches. The whole variable domain, remainder taken from reference TRBV14 and TRBJ2-5, is EAGVTQFPSHSVIEKGQTVTLRCDPISGHDNLYWYRRVMGKEIKFLLHFVKESKQDESGMPNNRFLAERTGGTYSTLKVQPAELEDSGVYFCASSLGDRAFGETQYFGPGTRLLVL.

V gene TRBV18 combines with J gene TRBJ1-3; D might be TRBD1 (5 bases). CDR1 and CDR2 from the germline V gene are KGHSH and LQKENI. Trimming removed 3 bases from V and 0 bases from J, with 12 bases in between. The CDR3 sequence is 16 residues long. The CDR3 nucleotides read TGTGCCAGCTCACCGCCCCAGGGTGGCTCTGGAAACACCATATATTTT. Encoded protein: CASSPPQGGSGNTIYF. The whole variable domain, filled in from reference TRBV18 and TRBJ1-3, reads NAGVMQNPRHLVRRRGQEARLRCSPMKGHSHVYWYRQLPEEGLKFMVYLQKENIIDESGMPKERFSAEFPKEGPSILRIQQVVRGDSAAYFCASSPPQGGSGNTIYFGEGSWLTVV.

Only one count was recorded for this clone. The chain carries TRBV5-4 and TRBJ2-7; D is possibly TRBD1 (6 bases). Germline V lookup: CDR1 SGHNT, CDR2 YYREEE (reference sequence). CDR3 length equals 13 residues. V was clipped by 0 bases and J by 7 bases, with 11 bases between them. As DNA, the CDR3 is TGTGCCAGCAGCTTGGGACAGGTTGCTGAGCAGTACTTC. This translates into CASSLGQVAEQYF.

The genes are TRBV6-4 and TRBJ2-2, with a tentative D call TRBD1 (6 bases). Germline V gene lookup returns CDR1 MRHNA and CDR2 SNTAGT. The V gene lost 6 bases and the J gene lost 5 bases, with 13 bases spanning the gap. The length of the CDR3 is 14 residues. CDR3 protein: CASRITQGTGELFF. In DNA, the CDR3 is TGTGCCAGCAGGATAACACAGGGAACCGGGGAGCTGTTTTTT.

The V call is TRBV2, the J call TRBJ2-7; 8 bases are a match to TRBD1. Germline V gene sequence: CDR1 SNHLY, CDR2 FYNNEI. This CDR3 region has 15 residues. J gave up 1 base and V 6 bases, and 8 bases lay outside the gene matches. CDR3 DNA sequence: TGTGCCAGCAGCCAGGGGACAGGCCGGTCCTACGAGCAGTACTTC. Protein: CASSQGTGRSYEQYF.

This rearrangement joins TRBV6-5 to TRBJ1-1; maybe TRBD1 (5 bases). Germline V gene sequence: CDR1 MNHEY, CDR2 SVGAGI. V was pared by 6 bases and J by 1 base, with 18 bases between. CDR3 length equals 16 residues. The CDR3 sequence is CASSYRAGWENTEAFF. CDR3 DNA sequence: TGTGCCAGCAGCTACCGGGCAGGGTGGGAGAACACTGAAGCTTTCTTT.

This clone was seen just once. The chain links TRBV7-3 to TRBJ2-3, with D perhaps matching TRBD1 (5 bases). Per the germline V gene, CDR1 is SGHTA and CDR2 is FQGTGA. Trimming shortened V by 2 bases and J by 1 base, and 10 bases separated the two germline ends. This CDR3 has 15 residues. The CDR3, as DNA: TGTGCCAGCAGCTTACAAGGGGTGGGCACAGATACGCAGTATTTT. This gives the protein CASSLQGVGTDTQYF.

The chain combines TRBV4-1 with TRBJ2-2, with TRBD2 matching over 9 bases. Germline V gene data show CDR1 as MGHRA and CDR2 as YSYEKL. The CDR3 length is 17 residues. V trimming: 2 bases; J trimming: 1 base; junction bases outside the gene matches: 5. The CDR3 loop reads CASSQFSGGENTGELFF. CDR3 nucleotides: TGCGCCAGCAGCCAATTTAGCGGGGGAGAGAACACCGGGGAGCTGTTTTTT.

This chain links TRBV5-1 with TRBJ1-1; 7 bases match TRBD1. Germline trimming cut 4 bases from V and 2 bases from J; bases unmatched to any gene: 5. This CDR3 is 14 amino acids long. The V gene's germline CDR1 is SGHRS and CDR2 YFSETQ. The CDR3 sequence: CASSPWTGNTEAFF. CDR3 nucleotides: TGCGCCAGCAGCCCGTGGACAGGAAACACTGAAGCTTTCTTT.

The rearrangement links TRBV5-6 to TRBJ2-7, with a tentative D call TRBD1 (5 bases). V was trimmed by 3 bases and J by 3 bases, leaving 7 bases between them. This CDR3 comprises 12 residues. The V gene's germline CDR1 is SGHDT and CDR2 YYEEEE. The CDR3 region has the DNA TGTGCCAGCAGCTCAGGGAACTACGAGCAGTACTTC. This sequence encodes CASSSGNYEQYF.

V is TRBV4-1 and J is TRBJ1-2, with D perhaps TRBD1 (5 bases). The germline V gene has CDR1 MGHRA and CDR2 YSYEKL. Trimming took off 1 base at V and 1 base at J, with 13 bases between the two ends. The CDR3 has 16 residues. CDR3: CASSQGTPHLNYGYTF. DNA for the CDR3: TGCGCCAGCAGCCAAGGGACACCTCACCTTAACTATGGCTACACCTTC.

Here the CDR3 DNA reads TGTGCCAGTAGGCCACAGGGGAACACCGGGGAGCTGTTTTTT. This codes for CASRPQGNTGELFF. This rearrangement joins TRBV19 to TRBJ2-2, with a weak D call TRBD1 (6 bases). V lost 6 bases and J lost 1, with 9 bases in between. Germline-derived CDR1 and CDR2 are LNHDA and SQIVND (reference sequence). The CDR3 consists of 14 residues.

V and J are TRBV5-6 and TRBJ2-6; TRBD2 might be the D (6 bases). Looked up from germline, CDR1 is SGHDT and CDR2 is YYEEEE. The V and J ends lost 4 bases and 1 base respectively, with 15 bases between them. The CDR3 contains 17 residues. CDR3 bases: TGTGCCAGCAGCAACCCGGGACTCCTATCTGGGGCCAACGTCCTGACTTTC. Its translation is CASSNPGLLSGANVLTF.

J is TRBJ1-1 and V is TRBV6-5; D perhaps matches TRBD1 (5 bases). Germline-derived CDR1 and CDR2 are MNHEY and SVGAGI. The V and J ends lost 0 bases and 0 bases respectively, with 8 bases between them. This CDR3 is built from 15 residues. CDR3 in amino acids: CASSYSTVMNTEAFF. The CDR3 DNA follows: TGTGCCAGCAGTTACTCGACAGTGATGAACACTGAAGCTTTCTTT.

J is TRBJ2-1 and V is TRBV29-1, with TRBD1 identical over 8 bases. The length of the CDR3 is 13 residues. V lost 7 bases and J lost 4; bases outside the gene matches: 6. Germline CDR1 is SQVTM and CDR2 is ANQGSEA. DNA for the CDR3: TGCAGCGCCGCGGGACAGGTATACAATGAGCAGTTCTTC. Amino acids: CSAAGQVYNEQFF.

In this sample, this clone turned up once. The V and J genes are TRBV5-5 and TRBJ2-7, with TRBD1 matching over 8 bases. CDR3 size: 14 residues. Germline assignment: CDR1 SGHKS and CDR2 YYEKEE (reference sequence). The junction had 7 bases not matched to a gene; V was cut back by 2 bases and J by 6 bases. The CDR3 protein is CASSFAGGWGEQYF. The CDR3, as DNA: TGTGCCAGCAGCTTTGCAGGGGGCTGGGGCGAGCAGTACTTC.

This chain links TRBV7-6 with TRBJ2-2; D call uncertain. The CDR3 is made up of 16 amino acids. V lost 10 bases, J lost 3 bases, and 21 bases lay in between. Germline V gene lookup returns CDR1 SGHVS and CDR2 FNYEAQ. In DNA form, the CDR3 reads TGTGCCATCAACACGGCTGGTTTGGGCTACACCGGGGAGCTGTTTTTT. Translating it yields CAINTAGLGYTGELFF.